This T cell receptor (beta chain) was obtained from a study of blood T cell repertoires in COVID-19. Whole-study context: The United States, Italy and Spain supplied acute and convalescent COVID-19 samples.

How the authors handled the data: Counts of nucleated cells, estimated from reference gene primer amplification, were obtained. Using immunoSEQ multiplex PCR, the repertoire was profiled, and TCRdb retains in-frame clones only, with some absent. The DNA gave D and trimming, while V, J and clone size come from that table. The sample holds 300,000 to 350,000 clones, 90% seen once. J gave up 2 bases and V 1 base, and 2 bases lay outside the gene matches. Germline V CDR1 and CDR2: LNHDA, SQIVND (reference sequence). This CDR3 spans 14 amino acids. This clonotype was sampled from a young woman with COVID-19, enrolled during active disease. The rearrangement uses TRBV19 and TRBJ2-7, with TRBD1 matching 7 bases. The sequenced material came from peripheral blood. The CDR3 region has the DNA TGTGCCAGTAGTATAGGGCAGGGGGCCTACGAGCAGTACTTC. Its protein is CASSIGQGAYEQYF.